The next 27 T cell receptor beta chains were all read from a single sample in a study of Graves' ophthalmopathy and Graves' hyperthyroidism. The authors amplified TCR beta CDR3 regions from RNA transcripts. HTBI primers served in a first-round RT-PCR, which a second-round multiplex PCR followed. One entry per CDR3 protein, called by TCRdb with MiXCR from the multiplex PCR reads. The data show about 400,000 distinct CDR3 sequences, around 21% seen once. The material sequenced was peripheral blood. The receptors here all came from a woman between 18 and 29 years old with stable Graves' hyperthyroidism.

The table lists this clonotype with many counts. The rearrangement joins TRBV28 to TRBJ2-1, with 9 bases identical to TRBD2. Germline V gene lookup returns CDR1 MDHEN and CDR2 SYDVKM. V shed 3 bases and J 5 bases; nucleotides not matched to a gene: 5. This CDR3 is 15 amino acids long. The CDR3 sequence is CASSFPAGGDNEQFF. DNA for the CDR3: TGTGCCAGCAGTTTTCCGGCGGGAGGGGACAATGAGCAGTTCTTC.

This clonotype showed up many times. The chain has TRBV10-1 and TRBJ2-7; 9 bases map to TRBD2. Germline CDR1 reads WNHNN; CDR2 reads SYGVQD (reference sequence). The CDR3 has 15 amino acids. V gave up 3 bases and J gave up 3 bases; unmatched junction bases: 6. The CDR3 DNA sequence: TGCGCCAGCAGTGACCCCGGGACTAGCATCTACGAGCAGTACTTC. Amino acids: CASSDPGTSIYEQYF.

V usage is TRBV2 and J usage is TRBJ1-2; D is possibly TRBD1 (6 bases). The V and J ends lost 4 bases and 3 bases respectively, with 12 bases between them. This CDR3 spans 14 amino acids. Germline V CDR1 and CDR2: SNHLY, FYNNEI. CDR3 in DNA: TGTGCCAGCAGTGTTACAGGGAAAGACTATGGCTACACCTTC. This encodes CASSVTGKDYGYTF.

The chain uses TRBV7-9 and TRBJ1-1; unclear D gene. The CDR3 has 14 amino acids. V was clipped by 5 bases and J by 5 bases, with 15 bases between them. Germline values: CDR1 SEHNR, CDR2 FQNEAQ (reference sequence). CDR3 sequence reads: CASSPVMAGTEAFF. In DNA, the CDR3 is TGTGCCAGCAGCCCGGTAATGGCGGGGACTGAAGCTTTCTTT.

This clonotype was observed at least ten times. At one boundary the junction diverges from the germline segment, which might be a read error. The rearrangement uses TRBV29-1 and TRBJ2-5; D gene unclear. This CDR3 spans 14 amino acids. CDR1 and CDR2 from the germline V gene are SQVTM and ANQGSEA. The DNA for the CDR3 is TGCAGCATTGAAGATCCCAGGTACCAAGAGACCCAGTACTTC. Encoded protein: CSIEDPRYQETQYF. Full variable domain (remainder filled in from reference TRBV29-1 and TRBJ2-5): SAVISQKPSRDICQRGTSLTIQCQVDSQVTMMFWYRQQPGQSLTLIATANQGSEATYESGFVIDKFPISRPNLTFSTLTVSNMSPEDSSIYLCSIEDPRYQETQYFGPGTRLLVL.

The rearrangement joins TRBV2 to TRBJ2-7, with 11 bases lining up with TRBD2. Germline V gene sequence: CDR1 SNHLY, CDR2 FYNNEI. The CDR3 spans 15 residues. The trim removed 1 base at V and 5 bases at J, leaving 4 bases unmatched. The CDR3 region is CASSEGTSGSHEQYF. In nucleotides, the CDR3 is TGTGCCAGCAGTGAAGGTACTAGCGGGAGCCACGAGCAGTACTTC.

The chain carries TRBV7-2 and TRBJ1-5; D remains ambiguous. Germline values: CDR1 SGHTA, CDR2 FQGNSA. With 5 bases removed from V and 7 bases from J, the gap between germline ends came to 9 bases. The CDR3 length is 12 residues. CDR3 amino acids: CASSASQQPQHF. The CDR3 nucleotides read TGTGCCAGCAGCGCCTCTCAACAGCCCCAGCATTTT.

A remark on this clonotype: A junction boundary mismatches the germline segment, possibly from a read error. The genes are TRBV7-9 and TRBJ2-5; 8 bases agree with TRBD1. Germline-derived CDR1 and CDR2 are SEHNR and FQNEAQ (reference sequence). The CDR3 has 14 residues. The CDR3 loop is CASSLGTGQETKYF. In DNA, the CDR3 is TGTGCCAGCAGCCTTGGGACAGGCCAAGAGACCAAGTACTTC.

On this clonotype: This could be a read error, since a much larger clone is one nucleotide away. The V and J genes are TRBV7-2 and TRBJ1-6; weak D call: TRBD1 (5 bases). CDR3 length: 17 amino acids. CDR1 is SGHTA, CDR2 FQGNSA, per germline. V was pared by 3 bases and J by 2 bases, with 14 bases between. The DNA for the CDR3 is TGTGCCAGCAGCTTTCCCGAGGGGCGCACCTATAATTCACCCCTCCACTTT. Translated: CASSFPEGRTYNSPLHF.

This clonotype was counted many times. The genes are TRBV7-8 and TRBJ2-5; D not certain. V lost 1 base and J lost 3, with 9 bases in between. Germline CDR1 is SGHVS and CDR2 is FQNEAQ. CDR3 size: 14 residues. The CDR3 loop is CASSLVWSEETQYF. The CDR3 nucleotides are TGTGCCAGCAGCTTAGTGTGGTCAGAAGAGACCCAGTACTTC.

The table lists this clonotype with a few counts. The CDR3 DNA follows: TGCAGTGCTAGCGCTTATCAGACAGGGCATCGCGGCTACACCTTC. It specifies CSASAYQTGHRGYTF. The rearrangement links TRBV20-1 to TRBJ1-2; TRBD1 matches at 7 bases. This CDR3 has 15 amino acids. The V gene's germline CDR1 is DFQATT and CDR2 SNEGSKA (reference sequence). The ends lost 3 bases at V and 8 bases at J; junction bases unmatched: 15.

This clonotype was observed once. The CDR3 loop reads CSARVGGSYEQYV. As DNA, the CDR3 is TGCAGTGCTAGAGTAGGGGGCTCCTACGAGCAGTACGTC. The chain recombines TRBV20-1 with TRBJ2-7; possible D gene TRBD1, 6 bases. The germline CDR1 and CDR2 sequences are DFQATT and SNEGSKA (reference sequence). Trimming stripped 1 base from V and 0 bases from J, with 7 bases between. The CDR3 contains 13 residues.

This clonotype came up many times. This chain connects TRBV11-2 to TRBJ2-5, with D perhaps matching TRBD2 (6 bases). Germline V gene lookup returns CDR1 SGHAT and CDR2 FQNNGV. The CDR3 has 14 residues. V was pared by 3 bases and J by 5 bases, with 13 bases between. CDR3: CASSFSPGVETQYF. The DNA for the CDR3 is TGTGCCAGCAGCTTCTCTCCGGGGGTGGAGACCCAGTACTTC.

This clonotype occurred many times. The chain employs TRBV27 and TRBJ1-1; D not certain. V lost 6 bases and J 0 bases, leaving 11 bases between the germline ends. The CDR3 is made up of 14 amino acids. Germline assignment: CDR1 MNHEY and CDR2 SMNVEV (reference sequence). CDR3 bases: TGTGCCAGCAGATCACCCGAGCTGAACACTGAAGCTTTCTTT. It codes for CASRSPELNTEAFF.

This clonotype was observed many times. The chain is built from TRBV12-3 or TRBV12-4 and TRBJ1-5; the match to TRBD1 covers 10 bases. The CDR3 runs to 17 residues. V shed 8 bases, J shed 1 base, and the junction held 11 bases outside the gene matches. CDR3 region: CASHSGTGDKSNQPQHF. The CDR3 coding sequence is TGTGCCAGCCACAGTGGGACAGGGGACAAGAGCAATCAGCCCCAGCATTTT.

This clonotype was counted ten times or more. The CDR3 is CASSQDVNYGYTF. CDR3 sequence (DNA): TGTGCCAGCAGCCAAGATGTGAACTATGGCTACACCTTC. This rearrangement joins TRBV4-2 to TRBJ1-2; D not resolved. Germline V gene sequence: CDR1 LGHNA, CDR2 YNFKEQ. The V gene lost 0 bases and the J gene lost 2 bases, with 4 bases spanning the gap. The CDR3 sequence is 13 residues long.

This clonotype was found many times. The CDR3, as DNA: TGTGCCAGCAGCCCCCCCCCGGGACAGGGTACAAGTTTTGATAATTCACCCCTCCACTTT. Translated, it gives CASSPPPGQGTSFDNSPLHF. The V and J genes are TRBV28 and TRBJ1-6; 9 nucleotides line up with TRBD1. The length of the CDR3 is 20 residues. Germline CDR1 is MDHEN and CDR2 is SYDVKM. V lost 6 bases to trimming and J lost 5 bases; unmatched junction nucleotides: 20.

V and J are TRBV9 and TRBJ2-2; D gene uncertain. Germline CDR1 is SGDLS and CDR2 is YYNGEE. V lost 0 bases and J 3 bases, leaving 12 bases between the germline ends. The CDR3 contains 16 residues. CDR3 in amino acids: CASSVGMGKHTGELFF. CDR3 sequence (DNA): TGTGCCAGCAGCGTAGGGATGGGAAAGCACACCGGGGAGCTGTTTTTT.

The chain couples TRBV7-6 to TRBJ2-3, with D possibly matching TRBD2 (6 bases). V lost 6 bases and J lost 1, with 14 bases in between. The CDR3 contains 15 residues. In germline, CDR1 is SGHVS, CDR2 FNYEAQ. The CDR3 DNA is TGTGCCAGCAGTCGTAGCGGCGCCCGCACAGATACGCAGTATTTT. Its translation is CASSRSGARTDTQYF.

This clonotype was counted ten times or more. In nucleotides, the CDR3 is TGTGCCAGCAGTGCCTGGGCTAGCGGGAGCGAGCAGTACTTC. Translating it yields CASSAWASGSEQYF. V and J are TRBV6-1 and TRBJ2-7, with TRBD2 matching 10 bases. The CDR3 is 14 amino acids. Looked up from germline, CDR1 is MNHNS and CDR2 is SASEGT. Trimming cost V 4 bases and J 6 bases; bases outside gene matches: 6.

Many counts were recorded for this clonotype. The rearrangement links TRBV6-2 or TRBV6-3 to TRBJ2-2; 7 bases line up with TRBD1. From germline, CDR1 is MNHEY and CDR2 SVGEGT. After removal of 6 bases from V and 0 bases from J, the junction contained 7 bases not matched to a gene. This CDR3 has 16 amino acids. The CDR3 coding sequence is TGTGCCAGCAGACAAACAGGGGAACCGAACACCGGGGAGCTGTTTTTT. Translating gives CASRQTGEPNTGELFF.

This clonotype was observed at least ten times. The rearrangement joins TRBV7-8 to TRBJ2-7; D may correspond to TRBD1 or TRBD2 (5 bases each). There are 15 residues in the CDR3. Germline assignment: CDR1 SGHVS and CDR2 FQNEAQ. Between the trimmed V and J ends, which lost 5 bases and 3 bases, there was a span of 17 bases. CDR3 nucleotides: TGTGCCAGCAGCCCACTCATGGGACCTTTCTACGAGCAGTACTTC. Its translation: CASSPLMGPFYEQYF.

This clonotype has ten or more counts. The J gene is TRBJ2-2, the V gene TRBV7-2, with D hard to call. Germline V gives CDR1 SGHTA, CDR2 FQGNSA. V was clipped by 1 base and J by 2 bases, with 8 bases between them. The CDR3 runs to 15 residues. CDR3 in amino acids: CASSLVGLNTGELFF. DNA for the CDR3: TGTGCCAGCAGCTTAGTCGGCTTAAACACCGGGGAGCTGTTTTTT.

This clonotype was seen many times. This chain joins TRBV6-1 and TRBJ1-3, with unresolved D. CDR1 MNHNS and CDR2 SASEGT come from the germline V gene. V dropped 3 bases and J dropped 0 bases, with 6 bases sitting between them. The CDR3 runs 14 residues. The CDR3 protein is CASSDGVSGNTIYF. The CDR3, as DNA: TGTGCCAGCAGTGATGGTGTCTCTGGAAACACCATATATTTT.

A note on this clonotype: A read error may account for a junction end that differs from germline. The chain uses TRBV19 and TRBJ1-5, with D hard to call. CDR1 is LNHDA and CDR2 is SQIVND in the germline V gene (reference sequence). There are 18 residues in the CDR3. CDR3 in DNA: TGTGCCAGTAGTATAGGGCTGGACGGTGGGGTCAGAAGTCAGACCCAGCATTTT. Its translation is CASSIGLDGGVRSQTQHF.

This clonotype was seen many times. V is TRBV30 and J is TRBJ2-7; possible D gene TRBD2, 6 bases. The V end was cut by 6 bases, the J end by 0 bases, with 18 bases between. Germline CDR1 is GTSNPN and CDR2 is SVGIG (reference sequence). The CDR3 runs to 15 residues. DNA of the CDR3: TGTGCCTGCTACACACCGGGACTCAGCTCCTACGAGCAGTACTTC. It specifies CACYTPGLSSYEQYF.

A few counts support this clonotype. V and J are TRBV30 and TRBJ1-2, with 8 bases matching TRBD1. The V gene's germline CDR1 is GTSNPN and CDR2 SVGIG (reference sequence). The CDR3 spans 13 residues. Trimming removed 6 bases from V and 4 bases from J; junction bases left unmatched: 7. The CDR3 DNA reads TGTGCCTGTTACGAAGGACAGGGCTATGGCTACACCTTC. Translation: CACYEGQGYGYTF.